The T cell receptor (beta chain) described here comes from a study of T cell responses to AZD1222 COVID-19 vaccine (dated by TCRdb to about 2021). Some background on the complete study: AZD1222 recipients with second doses at about 4 weeks or about 12 weeks were pooled, because spike-specific TCR depth and breadth did not differ between schedules. A total of just over 230 trial participants underwent TCR sequencing, of whom 200 to 220 received two doses of AZD1222 and some 25 received two doses of the MenACWY control vaccine. Trial participants were enrolled by age into 18-55, 56-69 and 70-plus year subgroups, with about 150, 27 and 61 TCR-sequenced participants respectively. Paper-wide results and their limitations: Conclusions about previously exposed vaccinees were limited because only a handful of AZD1222 recipients were SARS-CoV-2 seropositive at baseline. Participants were mostly white British and included more females than males, and it was suggested by the authors that clonal diversity may have been underestimated. Vaccine-associated CD4 TCRs spanned the whole spike protein, with dominant responses in regions 160-218 and 743-854. A significant rise in spike-specific TCR breadth and depth was observed after two AZD1222 doses relative to day 0 and relative to MenACWY recipients. Because no samples from the day 14 peak response were available, repertoires could be characterized only after the peak T cell response. The 56-69-year group was small, and its depth increase did not reach significance, likely because of low power. Nearly half of unique spike-specific TCRs reportedly recognized epitopes outside regions mutated in the B.1.351 and B.1.1.7 variants.

Concerning this clone itself: Its antigen has not been determined. The input lacks base qualities; no much larger clone sits a single base away.

The CDR3 regions of human TCRbeta chains were analyzed by immunosequencing. As for the authors' bioinformatics: Repertoire TCRs were matched against a reference library of SARS-CoV-2-specific TCRs generated with the MIRA antigen-specificity platform. Breadth was defined as the fraction of unique TCRs that were SARS-CoV-2-associated, and depth was defined as the fraction of total T cells that were SARS-CoV-2-associated. Each spike-specific TCR was assigned to its reactive spike region and to a CD4 or CD8 class using the MIRA data. Log10-transformed breadth and depth values were compared by one-way ANOVA with Sidak's multiple comparisons tests. TCRdb re-hosts the immuneACCESS table, in-frame sequences only. Its copies lack some clones; in the studies checked, an unresolved V gene accounts for under half of them, and the cause for the rest is not known. That table supplies the V and J calls and clone size; D and trimming were determined from the DNA. This sample has some 170,000 clones in its table, and roughly nine tenths of those were observed once. About 2.8% of the sample is in the top ten clones.

The germline V gene yields KGHSH for CDR1 and LQKENI for CDR2. The germline V and J ends show losses of 3 bases and 3 bases respectively, and no gene match explains 9 bases of the junction. Including the terminal cysteine and phenylalanine, the CDR3 comprises 16 residues. Only CDR3 DNA remains: 48 bases, in frame from the first base. The sample's time point label, in plain terms: baseline before first vaccination. Vaccinee samples were obtained from the UK trials COV001 and COV002, which included a single-blind randomized controlled phase 2/3 trial of AZD1222 (ChAdOx1 nCoV-19) in healthy adults. For TCRbeta chain sequencing, PBMC samples were collected from trial participants at day 0 and at day 28 after the second dose.

This TCR came from an adult in good health. The specimen comprised peripheral blood, sampled on day 0 of AZD1222 vaccination. The chain is encoded by TRBV18 joined to TRBJ2-7, with 9 central nucleotides matching TRBD1. This receptor has the CDR3 CASSPPGTGSLYEQYF. The DNA sequence follows: TGTGCCAGCTCACCCCCAGGGACAGGGTCCCTCTACGAGCAGTACTTC.